One sample yielded the 25 T cell receptor beta chains listed below, sequenced in a study of Ad26.COV2.S vaccination and SARS-CoV-2 variants. Described treatment: roughly 19 received Ad26.COV2.S at low or high dose, single or two shots; about 5 received placebo; per-sample allocation not given. Samples were taken on day 63 after the first vaccine or placebo injection. Data came from immunoSEQ multiplex PCR; TCRdb stores just in-frame clones and leaves some out. The profile shows some 240,000 clones, around 88% of them singletons. The source material was peripheral blood, sampled in a trial of Ad26.COV2.S vaccine versus placebo. The receptors stem from a person between 18 and 65 years old who received the Ad26.COV2.S COVID-19 vaccine or a placebo.

The rearrangement uses TRBV11-3 and TRBJ2-3, with 12 positions matching TRBD2. CDR1 and CDR2 (germline): SGHNT, YENEEA. Germline trimming cut 4 bases from V and 3 bases from J; bases unmatched to any gene: 11. The CDR3 spans 18 residues. Here the CDR3 DNA reads TGTGCCAGCAGCTCAGGGACTAGCGGGTCCGGGAGAACAGATACGCAGTATTTT. As protein: CASSSGTSGSGRTDTQYF.

The rearrangement links TRBV6-5 to TRBJ2-5; D not certain. This CDR3 has 12 amino acids. Germline CDR1 and CDR2: MNHEY and SVGAGI. The V and J ends lost 8 bases and 3 bases respectively, with 10 bases between them. The CDR3 region is CASVHAEETQYF. The DNA of the CDR3 is TGTGCCAGCGTCCACGCCGAAGAGACCCAGTACTTC.

This sequence joins TRBV5-6 and TRBJ1-2, with D unclear. Germline-derived CDR1 and CDR2 are SGHDT and YYEEEE. This CDR3 region has 16 residues. Trimming left V 0 bases short and J 0 bases short, with 12 bases between. CDR3 coding DNA: TGTGCCAGCAGCTTGGCCAGAAGACCTCCTAACTATGGCTACACCTTC. This encodes CASSLARRPPNYGYTF.

This CDR3 reads CASSDPGRYNEQFF. The CDR3 DNA is TGTGCCAGCAGCGACCCGGGACGGTACAATGAGCAGTTCTTC. The chain uses TRBV27 and TRBJ2-1; either TRBD1 or TRBD2 may supply D (5 bases each). CDR1 is MNHEY, CDR2 SMNVEV, per germline (reference sequence). This CDR3 is 14 amino acids long. Trimming removed 6 bases from V and 4 bases from J, with 13 bases in between.

To note about this clone: The DNA is omitted, as the CDR3 cannot be located on it reliably, and the CDR3 follows TCRdb's listing. This sequence joins TRBV4-1 and TRBJ2-2. The CDR3 totals 18 residues, both ends included. Germline V gives CDR1 MGHRA, CDR2 YSYEKL. CDR3 loop: CASSQDGVGTLRAGELFF.

In its sample, this clone was seen a few times. This rearrangement joins TRBV6-1 to TRBJ2-3; D not certain. V lost 2 bases, J lost 5 bases, and 14 bases lay in between. CDR1 and CDR2 from the germline V gene are MNHNS and SASEGT. The length of the CDR3 is 15 residues. Here the CDR3 reads CASSESEWVGDTQYF. The CDR3 nucleotides are TGTGCCAGCAGTGAATCAGAGTGGGTAGGAGATACGCAGTATTTT.

The CDR3 loop reads CASSRLDSPGNTIYF. The DNA of the CDR3 is TGTGCCAGCAGCCGGTTAGACAGCCCTGGAAACACCATATATTTT. The V call is TRBV9, the J call TRBJ1-3; perhaps TRBD1 as D (5 bases). CDR1 is SGDLS and CDR2 is YYNGEE in the germline V gene. The CDR3 has 15 residues. V was shortened by 4 bases and J by 2 bases, with 13 bases between the two germline ends.

This CDR3 is CASSLVTTRAFF. The CDR3 nucleotides are TGTGCCAGCAGTCTAGTGACCACCCGAGCTTTCTTT. The V gene is TRBV12-3 or TRBV12-4, the J gene TRBJ1-1; no clear D. The V end lost 5 bases, the J end lost 10 bases, and 14 bases lay between the germline ends. CDR3 length: 12 residues.

The V call is TRBV30, the J call TRBJ1-6, with TRBD1 matching 7 bases. This CDR3 has 14 amino acids. The germline V gene encodes CDR1 GTSNPN and CDR2 SVGIG (reference sequence). V trimming: 2 bases; J trimming: 9 bases; junction bases outside the gene matches: 7. The CDR3 region has the DNA TGTGCCTGGAGTCAGACAGGGAAAGGTTCACCCCTCCACTTT. This gives the protein CAWSQTGKGSPLHF.

This clone was picked up one time. The chain employs TRBV19 and TRBJ2-2; weak D call: TRBD1 (6 bases). V lost 9 bases to trimming and J lost 5 bases, with 19 bases between them. This CDR3 region has 15 residues. CDR1 and CDR2 from the germline V gene are LNHDA and SQIVND (reference sequence). The CDR3: CASGRDTVMTGELFF. The CDR3, as DNA: TGTGCCAGCGGCCGGGACACGGTGATGACCGGGGAGCTGTTTTTT.

This clone was picked up one time. The V call is TRBV6-2 or TRBV6-3, the J call TRBJ1-1; TRBD1 agrees at 7 bases. The J segment lost 2 bases and the V segment lost 4 bases, leaving 13 bases of the junction unmatched. This CDR3 region has 17 residues. From germline, CDR1 is MNHEY and CDR2 SVGEGT. Here the CDR3 DNA reads TGTGCCAGCAGTTTGAGGGGCAGGGGGAGTGGCAACACTGAAGCTTTCTTT. Amino acids: CASSLRGRGSGNTEAFF.

The chain combines TRBV19 with TRBJ2-7; D possibly uses TRBD1 or TRBD2 (5 bases each). The V gene's germline CDR1 is LNHDA and CDR2 SQIVND (reference sequence). The CDR3 runs to 12 residues. V lost 1 base and J 6 bases, leaving 7 bases between the germline ends. The CDR3 loop reads CASSIGGAEQYF. The CDR3 region has the DNA TGTGCCAGTAGTATAGGAGGGGCCGAGCAGTACTTC. The entire variable domain, with the rest obtained from reference TRBV19 and TRBJ2-7, is as follows: DGGITQSPKYLFRKEGQNVTLSCEQNLNHDAMYWYRQDPGQGLRLIYYSQIVNDFQKGDIAEGYSVSREKKESFPLTVTSAQKNPTAFYLCASSIGGAEQYFGPGTRLTVT.

The chain employs TRBV5-6 and TRBJ1-5, with unresolved D. The V end lost 0 bases, the J end lost 3 bases, and 10 bases lay between the germline ends. The CDR3 runs 15 residues. Germline CDR1 is SGHDT and CDR2 is YYEEEE. CDR3 region: CASSLGGKYNQPQHF. CDR3 DNA: TGTGCCAGCAGCTTGGGAGGGAAGTACAATCAGCCCCAGCATTTT.

This clone turned up a few times. J is TRBJ1-5 and V is TRBV5-5, with D tentatively TRBD1 (6 bases). Germline V gives CDR1 SGHKS, CDR2 YYEKEE (reference sequence). V dropped 2 bases and J dropped 2 bases, with 8 bases sitting between them. This CDR3 has 14 amino acids. The CDR3 sequence: CASSFRGGNQPQHF. As DNA, the CDR3 is TGTGCCAGCAGCTTCAGGGGTGGCAATCAGCCCCAGCATTTT.

The CDR3, as DNA: TGTGCCAGCAGTGAACAGGTACCTAACTATGGCTACACCTTC. Translation: CASSEQVPNYGYTF. The chain recombines TRBV6-1 with TRBJ1-2; no firm D call. Germline CDR1 reads MNHNS; CDR2 reads SASEGT. V lost 2 bases to trimming and J lost 0 bases, with 7 bases between them. CDR3 length equals 14 residues.

V usage is TRBV7-9 and J usage is TRBJ2-3; D is perhaps TRBD2 (6 bases). The ends were cut back, 2 bases at V and 2 bases at J, with 14 bases in the middle. The CDR3 spans 16 residues. CDR1 SEHNR and CDR2 FQNEAQ come from the germline V gene (reference sequence). CDR3 region: CASSLRAGLTTDTQYF. The DNA for the CDR3 is TGTGCCAGCAGCTTACGGGCGGGGCTGACCACAGATACGCAGTATTTT. Full variable domain (outside the CDR3, taken from reference TRBV7-9 and TRBJ2-3): DTGVSQNPRHKITKRGQNVTFRCDPISEHNRLYWYRQTLGQGPEFLTYFQNEAQLEKSRLLSDRFSAERPKGSFSTLEIQRTEQGDSAMYLCASSLRAGLTTDTQYFGPGTRLTVL.

The gene calls are TRBV30 and TRBJ2-3; D might be TRBD1 (6 bases). The V end was cut by 3 bases, the J end by 2 bases, with 21 bases between. The germline V gene encodes CDR1 GTSNPN and CDR2 SVGIG (reference sequence). The CDR3 extends over 17 amino acids. CDR3 nucleotides: TGTGCCTGGAGAGACTGGGGGACAAGTATATCCACAGATACGCAGTATTTT. Protein: CAWRDWGTSISTDTQYF.

V and J are TRBV30 and TRBJ1-6, with D possibly matching TRBD1 (6 bases). CDR1 GTSNPN and CDR2 SVGIG come from the germline V gene (reference sequence). The CDR3 totals 13 residues. V shed 8 bases and J shed 8 bases, with 16 bases lying between them. The DNA of the CDR3 is TGTGCCAGCAGGGTGACAGGTGATTCACCCCTCCACTTT. Translation: CASRVTGDSPLHF.

This chain connects TRBV3-1 (or the pseudogene TRBV3-2) to TRBJ2-1; D call uncertain. The V and J ends lost 0 bases and 2 bases respectively, with 17 bases between them. CDR1 is LGHDT and CDR2 is YNNKEL in the germline V gene (reference sequence). The CDR3 is 18 residues long. CDR3 loop: CASSQDLGTGLPYNEQFF. The CDR3 nucleotides read TGTGCCAGCAGCCAAGATCTTGGTACGGGCCTCCCCTACAATGAGCAGTTCTTC.

This chain uses TRBV19 with TRBJ2-7, with 8 bases lining up with TRBD2. CDR1 is LNHDA, CDR2 SQIVND, per germline (reference sequence). This CDR3 is 15 amino acids long. With V trimmed by 2 bases and J by 4 bases, 7 bases remained unmatched. Here the CDR3 reads CASSISGGAGYEQYF. CDR3 coding DNA: TGTGCCAGTAGTATAAGCGGGGGCGCCGGTTACGAGCAGTACTTC.

V gene TRBV5-5 combines with J gene TRBJ2-4, with 8 nucleotides matching TRBD1. CDR3 length: 19 residues. From germline, CDR1 is SGHKS and CDR2 YYEKEE (reference sequence). The junction had 12 bases not matched to a gene; V was cut back by 1 base and J by 0 bases. CDR3 amino acids: CASSLKGQGAPLAKNIQYF. The CDR3 nucleotides read TGTGCCAGCAGCTTGAAGGGGCAGGGGGCCCCTCTAGCCAAAAACATTCAGTACTTC.

This chain joins TRBV30 and TRBJ2-3, with D maybe TRBD2 (6 bases). The length of the CDR3 is 15 residues. Trimming took 2 bases from V and 0 from J, leaving 12 bases between them. Germline CDR1 reads GTSNPN; CDR2 reads SVGIG (reference sequence). CDR3 sequence (DNA): TGTGCCTGGAGTCGGGGGAGTGCCAGCACAGATACGCAGTATTTT. This sequence encodes CAWSRGSASTDTQYF.

This clone came up many times. The rearrangement uses TRBV6-2 or TRBV6-3 and TRBJ2-7, with 13 bases fitting TRBD2. Germline values: CDR1 MNHEY, CDR2 SVGEGT. The V and J ends lost 6 bases and 2 bases, in that order; junction bases with no gene match: 4. The length of the CDR3 is 15 residues. CDR3 DNA sequence: TGTGCCAGCAGCAGGACTAGCGGGGGAACCTACGAGCAGTACTTC. Protein product: CASSRTSGGTYEQYF.

CDR3 sequence reads: CASSLLGQGDNQPQHF. DNA for the CDR3: TGTGCCAGCAGCTTGTTGGGACAGGGAGACAATCAGCCCCAGCATTTT. The gene calls are TRBV5-4 and TRBJ1-5; 9 nucleotides match TRBD1. Trimming cost V 1 base and J 3 bases; bases outside gene matches: 5. In germline, CDR1 is SGHNT, CDR2 YYREEE (reference sequence). CDR3 length equals 16 residues.

The table lists this clone with a few counts. V is TRBV6-2 or TRBV6-3 and J is TRBJ1-5; no reliable D call. The CDR3 loop spans 14 amino acids. V lost 5 bases and J 3 bases, leaving 11 bases between the germline ends. Germline CDR1 MNHEY, CDR2 SVGEGT. CDR3 in amino acids: CASSLGLNNQPQHF. Written as DNA, the CDR3 is TGTGCCAGCAGTCTAGGGCTAAACAATCAGCCCCAGCATTTT.